This TCR beta chain was profiled in a study of T cells after yellow fever vaccination. Study observations and caveats: When the response was secondary, it was weaker but reached its peak faster, day 5 versus 15.

It was through 5'RACE template switching that TCR cDNA was made, with a universal primer site and UMIs added. Each CDR3 protein is one row after TCRdb ran MiXCR on the 5' RACE reads. Of 95,000 to 150,000 distinct CDR3 sequences listed, under 8% are singletons. This clonotype appeared many times. The target antigen is unknown. The germline CDR1 and CDR2 sequences are SGHAT and FQNNGV. The CDR3 has 15 residues. V lost 5 bases and J 2 bases, leaving 14 bases between the germline ends. The TCR was taken from a man between 18 and 29 years old who received the YFV17D yellow fever vaccine. Source: CD4+ T cells sorted from PBMCs, taken 10 days after the first yellow fever vaccination. The chain is built from TRBV11-2 and TRBJ2-3, with D unresolved. The CDR3 nucleotides are TGTGCCAGCAGCCAAGGGCTGACCGACACAGATACGCAGTATTTT. It encodes CASSQGLTDTDTQYF.